Sequencing of this TCR beta chain was carried out in a study of blood T cell repertoires in COVID-19. Overall study context: COVID-19 samples collected from the United States, Italy and Spain covered acute and convalescent phases.

CDR3 length: 13 residues. J gave up 4 bases and V 4 bases, and 3 bases lay outside the gene matches. Germline lookup yields CDR1 MNHEY and CDR2 SVGAGI. TCRdb's table, derived via immunoSEQ multiplex PCR, lists solely in-frame clones and lacks some. The sample lists some 250,000 clones, 84% occurring once. V is TRBV6-5 and J is TRBJ1-1; 7 nucleotides align to TRBD1. The sequence derives from a man between 45 and 60 years old with active or convalescent COVID-19. What was sequenced was peripheral blood. The CDR3: CASSFTGATEAFF. In DNA, the CDR3 is TGTGCCAGCAGTTTCACAGGGGCCACTGAAGCTTTCTTT.